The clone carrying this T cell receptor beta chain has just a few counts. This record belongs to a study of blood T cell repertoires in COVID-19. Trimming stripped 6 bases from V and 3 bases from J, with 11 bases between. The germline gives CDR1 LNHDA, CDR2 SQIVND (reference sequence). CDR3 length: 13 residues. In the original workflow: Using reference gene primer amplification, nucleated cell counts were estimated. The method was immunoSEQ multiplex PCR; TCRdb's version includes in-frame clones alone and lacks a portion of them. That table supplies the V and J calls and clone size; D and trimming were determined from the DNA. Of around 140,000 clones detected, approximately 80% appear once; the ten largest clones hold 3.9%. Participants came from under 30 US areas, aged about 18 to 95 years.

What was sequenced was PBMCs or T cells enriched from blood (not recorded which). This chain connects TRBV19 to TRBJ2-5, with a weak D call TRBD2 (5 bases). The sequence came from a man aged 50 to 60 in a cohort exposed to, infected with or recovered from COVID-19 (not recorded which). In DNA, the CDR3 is TGTGCCAGTAGCGCTGAGGGTGAAGAGACCCAGTACTTC. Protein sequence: CASSAEGEETQYF.